Sequencing of this T cell receptor (beta chain) was carried out in a study of technical replicates of blood from a few donors. Assay used: immunoSEQ multiplex PCR; TCRdb lists only in-frame clones, some missing. The sample has about 82,000 clones; 90% to 95% are singletons. V lost 4 bases, J lost 8 bases, and 18 bases lay in between. CDR3 length: 14 residues. Looked up from germline, CDR1 is SGDLS and CDR2 is YYNGEE. This sequence originates from a human donor in good health. The J gene is TRBJ1-1, the V gene TRBV9; D unclear. The specimen was T cells isolated from PBMCs. The CDR3 here is CASSLRSRGQEAFF. The CDR3 DNA is TGTGCCAGCAGCCTTAGATCGCGAGGCCAAGAAGCTTTCTTT. Combining the CDR3 with reference TRBV9 and TRBJ1-1 gives the whole variable domain DSGVTQTPKHLITATGQRVTLRCSPRSGDLSVYWYQQSLDQGLQFLIQYYNGEERAKGNILERFSAQQFPDLHSELNLSSLELGDSALYFCASSLRSRGQEAFFGQGTRLTVV.